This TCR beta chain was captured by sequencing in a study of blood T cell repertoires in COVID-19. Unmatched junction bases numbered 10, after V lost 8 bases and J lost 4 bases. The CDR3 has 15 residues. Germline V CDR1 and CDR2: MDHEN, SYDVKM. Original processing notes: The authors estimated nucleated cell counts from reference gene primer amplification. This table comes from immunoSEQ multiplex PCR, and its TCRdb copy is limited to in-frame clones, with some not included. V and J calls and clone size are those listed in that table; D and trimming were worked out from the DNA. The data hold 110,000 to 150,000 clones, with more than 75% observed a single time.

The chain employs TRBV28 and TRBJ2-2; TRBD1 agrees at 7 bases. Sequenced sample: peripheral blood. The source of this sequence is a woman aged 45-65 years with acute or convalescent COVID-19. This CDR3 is CASYRQGIFTGELFF. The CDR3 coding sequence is TGTGCCAGCTACCGACAGGGTATCTTCACCGGGGAGCTGTTTTTT.